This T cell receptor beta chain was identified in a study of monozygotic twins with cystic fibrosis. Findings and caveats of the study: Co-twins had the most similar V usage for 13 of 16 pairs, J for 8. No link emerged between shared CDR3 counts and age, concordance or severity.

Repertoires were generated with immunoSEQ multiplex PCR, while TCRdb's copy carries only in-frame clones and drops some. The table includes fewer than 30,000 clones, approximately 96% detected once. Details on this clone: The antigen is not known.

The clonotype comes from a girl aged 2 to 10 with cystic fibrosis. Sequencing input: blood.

The CDR3, as DNA: TGTGCCAGCAGCTTAGAGGCAGAATATGAGCAGTTCTTC. Its protein product is CASSLEAEYEQFF. This chain links TRBV7-2 with TRBJ2-1; D unclear. The V end lost 1 base, the J end lost 8 bases, and 9 bases lay between the germline ends. CDR3 length equals 13 residues. From germline, CDR1 is SGHTA and CDR2 FQGNSA.